This section outlines one TCR beta chain sequence together with its context. Under the authors' procedure: Estimation of nucleated cell counts was performed using reference gene primer amplification. This table comes from immunoSEQ multiplex PCR, and its TCRdb copy is limited to in-frame clones, with some not included. V, J and clone size were drawn from that table, and D and trimming were deduced from the DNA. The sample contains around 160,000 clones, 80% to 85% of which appear only once. The record originates from a study of blood T cell repertoires in COVID-19. Across the study: The United States, Italy and Spain were the sources of the acute and convalescent COVID-19 samples. In each case, the material was cDNA or gDNA derived from T cells, B-cell-depleted T cells, or PBMCs.

The CDR3 length is 9 residues. Germline loops: CDR1 MNHEY, CDR2 SMNVEV (reference sequence). Either two negative PCRs, clearance, or symptom resolution qualified Cohort 3 donors as recovered. This TCR was sampled from a woman in her sixties or seventies who had recovered from COVID-19. The chain employs TRBV27 and TRBJ2-4, with 8 positions matching TRBD1. Sample: PBMCs or T cells enriched from blood (not recorded which). The CDR3 coding sequence is TGTTCCGAGGGACAGGCCGCGTACTTC. Its translation: CSEGQAAYF.